This is a list of T cell receptor beta chains from one sample in a study of T cell clusters in autoimmune cytopenias. Following a re-call of the multiplex PCR reads, TCRdb has one entry per CDR3 protein and lacks DNA. This sample's clone table lists 5,300 or so distinct CDR3 sequences. The same data also contributed to another study, on T cell repertoires in aging, cancer and after chemotherapy.

Sequenced: peripheral blood. The receptors were sampled from a human donor in good health. Both conserved end residues are part of each CDR3. The listing skips clone size in some rows; elsewhere it reads once, few, many or a size class.

j_call	clone_size	cdr3_length	v_call	cdr3_aa
TRBJ2-7	medium-sized	14	TRBV27	CASQTGGGSYEQYF
TRBJ2-5	medium-sized	15	TRBV6-5	CASSPASGGAETQYF
TRBJ2-1	NA	13	TRBV4-2	CVSSHGDYNEQFF
TRBJ2-7	medium-sized	14	TRBV29-1	CSALAGTGVPEQYF
TRBJ1-5	medium-sized	16	TRBV6-1	CASSEVLRAGNQPQHF
TRBJ1-1	medium-sized	13	TRBV6-5	CASSSSGQGEAFF
TRBJ1-1	NA	15	TRBV18	CASSPGGQVNTEAFF
TRBJ2-7	medium-sized	16	TRBV10-3	CAISGGQGSGSYEQYF
TRBJ1-2	NA	17	TRBV5-8	CASSSAKGLYTNYGYTF
TRBJ2-3	medium-sized	16	TRBV28	CASRGGQNARTDTQYF
TRBJ2-3	NA	16	TRBV14	CASSQSWDSAPDTQYF
TRBJ2-3	medium-sized	15	TRBV19	CASSLGGLGADTQYF
TRBJ2-7	medium-sized	14	TRBV29-1	CSATGSGRSDEQYF
TRBJ2-3	NA	17	TRBV5-1	CASSLPLLAAGTDTQYF
TRBJ2-7	medium-sized	14	TRBV29-1	CSVGLLAGAYEQYF
TRBJ2-3	NA	14	TRBV6-5	CASGRRSSTDTQYF
TRBJ2-7	NA	13	TRBV5-6	CASSLAGLEEQYF
TRBJ1-2	NA	16	TRBV7-9	CASSLRDRGSPEGYTF
TRBJ1-6	NA	16	TRBV7-6	CASSLKEGEGNSPLHF
TRBJ2-4	NA	16	TRBV18	CASSPPGVSTGDIQYF
TRBJ2-7	NA	19	TRBV12-3/TRBV12-4	CASSLLSLTGQDTTYEQYF
TRBJ2-2	medium-sized	13	TRBV27	CASSPSGGGELFF
TRBJ1-2	medium-sized	13	TRBV19	CASSARVNYGYTF
TRBJ2-6	medium-sized	18	TRBV6-1	CASSEGGRAYSGANVLTF
TRBJ1-5	NA	15	TRBV30	CAWGRQGVFNQPQHF
TRBJ2-3	NA	12	TRBV20-1	CSARAGGDTQYF